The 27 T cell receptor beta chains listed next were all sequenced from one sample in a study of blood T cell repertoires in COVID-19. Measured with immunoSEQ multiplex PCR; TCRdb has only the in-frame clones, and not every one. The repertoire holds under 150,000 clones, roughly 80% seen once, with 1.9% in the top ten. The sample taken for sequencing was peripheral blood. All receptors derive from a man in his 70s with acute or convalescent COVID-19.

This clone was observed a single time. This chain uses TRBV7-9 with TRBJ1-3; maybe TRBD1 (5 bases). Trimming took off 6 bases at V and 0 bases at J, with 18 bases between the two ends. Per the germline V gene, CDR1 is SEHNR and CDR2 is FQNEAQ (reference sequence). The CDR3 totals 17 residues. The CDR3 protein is CASSRAGTDYSGNTIYF. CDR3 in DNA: TGTGCCAGCAGTAGGGCCGGGACGGACTACTCTGGAAACACCATATATTTT.

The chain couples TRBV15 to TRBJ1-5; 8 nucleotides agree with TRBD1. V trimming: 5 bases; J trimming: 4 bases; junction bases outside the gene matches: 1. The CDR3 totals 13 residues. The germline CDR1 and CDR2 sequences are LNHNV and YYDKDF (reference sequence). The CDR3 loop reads CATSWDRNQPQHF. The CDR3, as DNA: TGTGCCACCAGCTGGGACAGGAATCAGCCCCAGCATTTT.

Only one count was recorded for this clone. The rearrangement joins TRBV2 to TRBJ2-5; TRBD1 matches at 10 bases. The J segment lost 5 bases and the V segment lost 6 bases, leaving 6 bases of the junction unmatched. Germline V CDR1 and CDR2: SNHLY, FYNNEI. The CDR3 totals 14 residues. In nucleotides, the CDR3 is TGTGCCAGCAGGGCCGGGACAGGGGAGGAGACCCAGTACTTC. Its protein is CASRAGTGEETQYF.

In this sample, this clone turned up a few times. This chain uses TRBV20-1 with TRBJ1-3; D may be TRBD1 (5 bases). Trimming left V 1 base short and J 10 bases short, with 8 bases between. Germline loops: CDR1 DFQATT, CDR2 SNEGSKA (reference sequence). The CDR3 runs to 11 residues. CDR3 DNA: TGCAGTGCTAGAGTAGGGGTGACCATATATTTT. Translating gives CSARVGVTIYF.

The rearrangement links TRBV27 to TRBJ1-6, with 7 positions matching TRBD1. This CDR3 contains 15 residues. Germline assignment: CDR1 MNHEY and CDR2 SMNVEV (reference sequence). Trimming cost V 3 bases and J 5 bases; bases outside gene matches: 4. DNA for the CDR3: TGTGCCAGCAGTTTCCTCAGGGGGGATAATTCACCCCTCCACTTT. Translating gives CASSFLRGDNSPLHF.

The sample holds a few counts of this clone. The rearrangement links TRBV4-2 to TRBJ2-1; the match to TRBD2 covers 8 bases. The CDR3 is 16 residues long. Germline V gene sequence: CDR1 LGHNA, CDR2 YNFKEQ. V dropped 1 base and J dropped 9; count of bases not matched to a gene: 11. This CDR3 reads CASSQAGGGLNVEQFF. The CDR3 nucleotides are TGTGCCAGCAGCCAAGCGGGGGGGGGACTAAATGTTGAGCAGTTCTTC.

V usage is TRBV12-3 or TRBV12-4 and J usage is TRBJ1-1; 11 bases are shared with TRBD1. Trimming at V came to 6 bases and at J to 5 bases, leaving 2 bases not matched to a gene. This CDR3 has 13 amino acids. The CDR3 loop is CASSRDRGTEAFF. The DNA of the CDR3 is TGTGCCAGCAGCCGGGACAGGGGGACTGAAGCTTTCTTT.

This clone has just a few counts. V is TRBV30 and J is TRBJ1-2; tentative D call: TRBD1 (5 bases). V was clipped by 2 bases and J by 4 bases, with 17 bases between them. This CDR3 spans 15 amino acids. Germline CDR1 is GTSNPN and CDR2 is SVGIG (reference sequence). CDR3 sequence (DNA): TGTGCCTGGAGTCACCCTGAAAGGGGAACCTATGGCTACACCTTC. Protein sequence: CAWSHPERGTYGYTF.

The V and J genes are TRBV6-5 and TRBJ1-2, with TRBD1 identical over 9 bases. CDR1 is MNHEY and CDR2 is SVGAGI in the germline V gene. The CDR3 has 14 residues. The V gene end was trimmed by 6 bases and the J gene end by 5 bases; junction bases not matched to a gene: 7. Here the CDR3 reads CASRRGQGLYGYTF. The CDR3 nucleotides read TGTGCCAGCAGACGAGGACAGGGGCTGTATGGCTACACCTTC.

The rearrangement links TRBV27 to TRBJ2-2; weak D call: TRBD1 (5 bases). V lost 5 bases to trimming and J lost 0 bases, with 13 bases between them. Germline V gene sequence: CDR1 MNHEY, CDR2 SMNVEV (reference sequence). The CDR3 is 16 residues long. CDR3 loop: CASSPSGSPNTGELFF. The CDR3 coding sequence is TGTGCCAGCAGTCCCTCAGGGTCCCCGAACACCGGGGAGCTGTTTTTT.

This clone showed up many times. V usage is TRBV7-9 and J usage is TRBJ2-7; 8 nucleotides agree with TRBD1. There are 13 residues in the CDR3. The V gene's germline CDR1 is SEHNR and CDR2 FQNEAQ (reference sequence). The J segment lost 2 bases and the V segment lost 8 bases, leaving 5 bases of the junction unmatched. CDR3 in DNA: TGTGCCAGCGCCCCCAGGGGGCCCTACGAGCAGTACTTC. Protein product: CASAPRGPYEQYF.

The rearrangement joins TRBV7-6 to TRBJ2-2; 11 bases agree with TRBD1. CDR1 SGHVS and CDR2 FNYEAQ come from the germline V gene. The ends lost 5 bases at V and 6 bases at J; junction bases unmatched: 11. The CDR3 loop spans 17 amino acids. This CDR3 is CASSLRGGQGAPGELFF. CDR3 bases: TGTGCCAGCAGCCTCCGTGGCGGACAGGGGGCCCCCGGGGAGCTGTTTTTT.

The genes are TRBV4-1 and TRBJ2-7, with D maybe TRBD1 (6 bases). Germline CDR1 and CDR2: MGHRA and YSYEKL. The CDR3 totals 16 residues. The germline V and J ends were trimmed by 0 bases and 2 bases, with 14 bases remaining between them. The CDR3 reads CASSQEAGVFPYEQYF. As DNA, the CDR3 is TGCGCCAGCAGCCAAGAGGCAGGGGTGTTCCCCTACGAGCAGTACTTC.

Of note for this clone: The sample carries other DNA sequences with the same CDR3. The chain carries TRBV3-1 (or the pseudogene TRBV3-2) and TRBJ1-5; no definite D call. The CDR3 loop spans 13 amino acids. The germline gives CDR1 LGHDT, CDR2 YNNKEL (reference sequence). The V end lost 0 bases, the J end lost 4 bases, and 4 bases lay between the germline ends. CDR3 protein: CASSQDLNQPQHF. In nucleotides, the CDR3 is TGTGCCAGCAGCCAAGATCTGAATCAGCCCCAGCATTTT.

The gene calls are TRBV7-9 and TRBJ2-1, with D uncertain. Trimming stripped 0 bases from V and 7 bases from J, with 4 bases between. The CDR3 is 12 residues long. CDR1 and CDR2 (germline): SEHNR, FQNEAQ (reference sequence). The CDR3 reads CASSLAQNEQFF. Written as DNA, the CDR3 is TGTGCCAGCAGCTTAGCACAGAATGAGCAGTTCTTC.

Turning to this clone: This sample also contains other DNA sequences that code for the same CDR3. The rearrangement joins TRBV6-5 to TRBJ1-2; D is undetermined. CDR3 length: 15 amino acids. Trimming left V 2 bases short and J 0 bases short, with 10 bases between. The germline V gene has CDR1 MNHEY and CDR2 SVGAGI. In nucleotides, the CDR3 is TGTGCCAGCAGTTACGGATCGGGTGCTAACTATGGCTACACCTTC. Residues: CASSYGSGANYGYTF.

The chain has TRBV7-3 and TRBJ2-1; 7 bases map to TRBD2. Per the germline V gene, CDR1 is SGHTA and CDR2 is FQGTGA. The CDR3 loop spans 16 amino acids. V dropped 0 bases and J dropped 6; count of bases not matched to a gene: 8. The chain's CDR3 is CASSLTRASGLNEQFF. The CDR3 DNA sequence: TGTGCCAGCAGCTTAACCCGGGCTAGCGGACTCAATGAGCAGTTCTTC.

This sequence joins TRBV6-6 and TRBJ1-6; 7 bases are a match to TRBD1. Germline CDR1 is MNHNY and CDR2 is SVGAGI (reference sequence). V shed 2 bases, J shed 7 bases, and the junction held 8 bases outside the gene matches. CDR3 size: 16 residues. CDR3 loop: CASSYGPQQGNSPLHF. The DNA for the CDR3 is TGTGCCAGCAGTTACGGTCCCCAACAGGGGAATTCACCCCTCCACTTT.

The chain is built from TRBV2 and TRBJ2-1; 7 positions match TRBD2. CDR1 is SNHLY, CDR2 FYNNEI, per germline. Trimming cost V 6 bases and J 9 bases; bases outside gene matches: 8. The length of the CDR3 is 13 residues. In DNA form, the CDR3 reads TGTGCCAGCAGCTCTACTGGGAGGGTTGAGCAGTTCTTC. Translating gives CASSSTGRVEQFF. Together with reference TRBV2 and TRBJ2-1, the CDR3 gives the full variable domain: EPEVTQTPSHQVTQMGQEVILRCVPISNHLYFYWYRQILGQKVEFLVSFYNNEISEKSEIFDDQFSVERPDGSNFTLKIRSTKLEDSAMYFCASSSTGRVEQFFGPGTRLTVL.

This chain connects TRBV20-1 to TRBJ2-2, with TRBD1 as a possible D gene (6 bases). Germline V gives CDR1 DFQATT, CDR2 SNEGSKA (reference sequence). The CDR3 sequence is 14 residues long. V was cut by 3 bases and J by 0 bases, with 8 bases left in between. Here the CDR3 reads CSASPGANTGELFF. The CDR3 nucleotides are TGCAGTGCTAGTCCAGGGGCGAACACCGGGGAGCTGTTTTTT.

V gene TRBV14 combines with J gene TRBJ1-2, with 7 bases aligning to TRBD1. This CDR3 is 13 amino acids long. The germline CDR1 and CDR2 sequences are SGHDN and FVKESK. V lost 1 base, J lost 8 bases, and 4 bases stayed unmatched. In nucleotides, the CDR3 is TGTGCCAGCAGCCAAGGACGAGGGGGCGGCTACACCTTC. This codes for CASSQGRGGGYTF.

The CDR3: CASSPQIAGGPGTDTQYF. CDR3 coding DNA: TGTGCCAGCAGCCCTCAAATCGCGGGGGGGCCTGGCACAGATACGCAGTATTTT. V and J are TRBV7-2 and TRBJ2-3; 9 nucleotides agree with TRBD2. The V and J ends lost 5 bases and 1 base, in that order; junction bases with no gene match: 13. CDR3 length equals 18 residues. The germline gives CDR1 SGHTA, CDR2 FQGNSA.

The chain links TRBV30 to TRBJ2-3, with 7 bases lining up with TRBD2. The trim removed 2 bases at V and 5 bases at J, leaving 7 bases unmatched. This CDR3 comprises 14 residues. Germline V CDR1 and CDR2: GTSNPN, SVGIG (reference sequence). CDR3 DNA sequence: TGTGCCTGGAGTACGGGGGGAAGTTTAGATACGCAGTATTTT. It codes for CAWSTGGSLDTQYF.

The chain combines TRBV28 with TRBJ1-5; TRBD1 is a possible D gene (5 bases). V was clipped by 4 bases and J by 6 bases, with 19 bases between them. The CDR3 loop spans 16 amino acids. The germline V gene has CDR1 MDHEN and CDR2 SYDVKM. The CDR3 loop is CASSYYIGDGGQPQHF. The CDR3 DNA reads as TGTGCCAGCAGTTATTATATCGGGGACGGGGGTCAGCCCCAGCATTTT.

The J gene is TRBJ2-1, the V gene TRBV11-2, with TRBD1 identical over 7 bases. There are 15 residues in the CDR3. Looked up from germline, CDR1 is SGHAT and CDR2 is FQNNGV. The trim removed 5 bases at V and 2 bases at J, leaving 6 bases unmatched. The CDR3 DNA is TGTGCCAGCAGCCGGCTTAGGGGGCCCTACAATGAGCAGTTCTTC. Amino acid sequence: CASSRLRGPYNEQFF.

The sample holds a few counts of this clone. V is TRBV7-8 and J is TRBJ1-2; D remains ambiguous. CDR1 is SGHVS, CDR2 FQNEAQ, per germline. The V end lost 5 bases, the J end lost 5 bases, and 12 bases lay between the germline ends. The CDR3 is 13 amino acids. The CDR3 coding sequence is TGTGCCAGCAGCCCCGGTCGGGAATATGGCTACACCTTC. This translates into CASSPGREYGYTF. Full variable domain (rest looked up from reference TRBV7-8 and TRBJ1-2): GAGVSQSPRYKVAKRGQDVALRCDPISGHVSLFWYQQALGQGPEFLTYFQNEAQLDKSGLPSDRFFAERPEGSVSTLKIQRTQQEDSAVYLCASSPGREYGYTFGSGTRLTVV.

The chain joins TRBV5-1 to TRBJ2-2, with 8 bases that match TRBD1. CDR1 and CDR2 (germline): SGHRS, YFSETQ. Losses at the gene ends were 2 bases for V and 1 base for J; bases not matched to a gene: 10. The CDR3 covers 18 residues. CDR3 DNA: TGCGCCAGCAGCTTTGTACAGGGGGGAATTCGGAACACCGGGGAGCTGTTTTTT. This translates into CASSFVQGGIRNTGELFF.